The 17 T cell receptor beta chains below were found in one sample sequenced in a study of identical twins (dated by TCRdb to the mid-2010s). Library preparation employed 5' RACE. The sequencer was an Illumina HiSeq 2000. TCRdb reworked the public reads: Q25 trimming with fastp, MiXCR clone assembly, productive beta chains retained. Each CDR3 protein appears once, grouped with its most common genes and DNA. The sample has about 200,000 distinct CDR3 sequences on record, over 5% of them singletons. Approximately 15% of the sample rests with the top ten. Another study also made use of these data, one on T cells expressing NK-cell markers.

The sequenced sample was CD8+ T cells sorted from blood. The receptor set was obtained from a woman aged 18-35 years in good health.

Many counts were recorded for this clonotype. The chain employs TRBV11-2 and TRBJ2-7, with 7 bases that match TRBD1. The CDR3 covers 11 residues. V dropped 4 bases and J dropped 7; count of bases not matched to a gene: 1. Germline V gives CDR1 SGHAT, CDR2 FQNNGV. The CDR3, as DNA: TGTGCCAGCAGCTCAGGGGGAGAGCAGTACTTC. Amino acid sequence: CASSSGGEQYF.

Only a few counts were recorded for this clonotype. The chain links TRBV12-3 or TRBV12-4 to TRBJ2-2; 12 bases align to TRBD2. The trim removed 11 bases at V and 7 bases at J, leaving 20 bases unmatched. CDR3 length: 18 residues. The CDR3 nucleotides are TGTGCCTTCAGTACCCCTAGCGGGGGGGCCCTGTGGATCGGGGAGCTGTTTTTT. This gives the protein CAFSTPSGGALWIGELFF.

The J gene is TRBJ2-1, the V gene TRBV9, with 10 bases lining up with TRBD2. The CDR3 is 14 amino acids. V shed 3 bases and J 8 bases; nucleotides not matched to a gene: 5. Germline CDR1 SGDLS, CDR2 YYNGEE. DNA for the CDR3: TGTGCCAGCAGCGGTAGCGGGGGGTCCGATGAGCAGTTCTTC. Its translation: CASSGSGGSDEQFF. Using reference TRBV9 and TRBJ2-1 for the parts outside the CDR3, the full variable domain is DSGVTQTPKHLITATGQRVTLRCSPRSGDLSVYWYQQSLDQGLQFLIQYYNGEERAKGNILERFSAQQFPDLHSELNLSSLELGDSALYFCASSGSGGSDEQFFGPGTRLTVL.

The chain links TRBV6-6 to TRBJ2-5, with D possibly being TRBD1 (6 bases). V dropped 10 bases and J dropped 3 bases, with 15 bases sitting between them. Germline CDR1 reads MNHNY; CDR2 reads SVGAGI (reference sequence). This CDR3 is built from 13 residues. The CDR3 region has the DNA TGTGCCACAGGGGACCTCACCAAAGAGACCCAGTACTTC. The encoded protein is CATGDLTKETQYF.

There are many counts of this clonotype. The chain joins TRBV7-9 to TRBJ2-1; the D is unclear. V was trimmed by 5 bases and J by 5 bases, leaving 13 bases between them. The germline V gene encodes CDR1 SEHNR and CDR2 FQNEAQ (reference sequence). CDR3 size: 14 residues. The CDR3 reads CASSLILRDNEQFF. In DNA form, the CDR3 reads TGTGCCAGCAGCCTCATCCTTAGGGACAATGAGCAGTTCTTC. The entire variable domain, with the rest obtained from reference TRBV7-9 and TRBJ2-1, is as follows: DTGVSQNPRHKITKRGQNVTFRCDPISEHNRLYWYRQTLGQGPEFLTYFQNEAQLEKSRLLSDRFSAERPKGSFSTLEIQRTEQGDSAMYLCASSLILRDNEQFFGPGTRLTVL.

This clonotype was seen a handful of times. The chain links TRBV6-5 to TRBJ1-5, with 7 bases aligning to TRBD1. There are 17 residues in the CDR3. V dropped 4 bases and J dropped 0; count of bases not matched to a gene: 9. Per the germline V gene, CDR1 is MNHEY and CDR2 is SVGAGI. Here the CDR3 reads CASSWVGGGLSNQPQHF. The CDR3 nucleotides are TGTGCCAGCAGTTGGGTAGGAGGGGGCCTTAGCAATCAGCCCCAGCATTTT.

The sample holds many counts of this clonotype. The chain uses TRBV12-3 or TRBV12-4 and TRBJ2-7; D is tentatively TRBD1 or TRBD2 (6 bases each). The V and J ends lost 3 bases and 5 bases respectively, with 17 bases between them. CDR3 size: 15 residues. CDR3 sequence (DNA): TGTGCCAGCAGTTTCAAGGGGGGACTCTCACACGAGCAGTACTTC. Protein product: CASSFKGGLSHEQYF.

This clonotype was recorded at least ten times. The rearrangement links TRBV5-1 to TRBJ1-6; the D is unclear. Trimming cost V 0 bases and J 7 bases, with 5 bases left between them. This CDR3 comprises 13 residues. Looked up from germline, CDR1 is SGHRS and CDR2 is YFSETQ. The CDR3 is CASSLEINSPLHF. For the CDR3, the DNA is TGCGCCAGCAGCTTGGAGATCAATTCACCCCTCCACTTT.

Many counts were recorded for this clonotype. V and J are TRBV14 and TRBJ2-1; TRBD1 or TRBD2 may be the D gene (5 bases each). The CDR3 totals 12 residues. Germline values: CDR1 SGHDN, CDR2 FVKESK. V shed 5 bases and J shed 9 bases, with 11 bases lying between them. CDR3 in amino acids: CASSSRGGEQFF. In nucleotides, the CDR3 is TGTGCCAGCAGCTCCCGTGGGGGTGAGCAGTTCTTC.

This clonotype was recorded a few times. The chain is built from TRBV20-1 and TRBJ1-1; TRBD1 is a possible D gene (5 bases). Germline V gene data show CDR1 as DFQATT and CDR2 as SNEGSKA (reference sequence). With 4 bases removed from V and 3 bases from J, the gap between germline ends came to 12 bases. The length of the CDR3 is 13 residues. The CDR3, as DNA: TGCAGTGCTAATTCAGGGTTGGACACTGAAGCTTTCTTT. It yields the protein CSANSGLDTEAFF.

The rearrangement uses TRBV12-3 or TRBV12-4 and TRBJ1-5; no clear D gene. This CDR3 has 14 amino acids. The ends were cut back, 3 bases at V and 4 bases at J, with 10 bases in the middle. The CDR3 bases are TGTGCCAGCAGTTTCCCCCAACTTAATCAGCCCCAGCATTTT. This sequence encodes CASSFPQLNQPQHF.

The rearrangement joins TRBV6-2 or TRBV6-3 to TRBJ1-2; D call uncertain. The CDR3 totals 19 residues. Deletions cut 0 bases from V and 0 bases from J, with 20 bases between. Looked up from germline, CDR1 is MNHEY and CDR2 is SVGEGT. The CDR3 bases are TGTGCCAGCAGTTACTCGAAAGCTCTCATGTCGGAACCTAACTATGGCTACACCTTC. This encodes CASSYSKALMSEPNYGYTF.

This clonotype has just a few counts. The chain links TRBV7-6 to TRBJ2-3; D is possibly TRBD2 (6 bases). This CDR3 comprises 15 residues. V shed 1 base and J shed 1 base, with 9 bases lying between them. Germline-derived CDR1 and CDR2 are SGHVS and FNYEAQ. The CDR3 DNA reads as TGTGCCAGCAGCTTAGGGCGGGGACGCACAGATACGCAGTATTTT. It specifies CASSLGRGRTDTQYF.

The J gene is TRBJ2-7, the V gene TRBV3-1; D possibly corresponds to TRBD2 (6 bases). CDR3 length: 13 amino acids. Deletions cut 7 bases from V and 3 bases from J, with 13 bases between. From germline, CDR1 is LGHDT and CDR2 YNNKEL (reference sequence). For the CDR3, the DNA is TGTGCCAGCACCCCCTTGGGGGGCTACGAGCAGTACTTC. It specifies CASTPLGGYEQYF.

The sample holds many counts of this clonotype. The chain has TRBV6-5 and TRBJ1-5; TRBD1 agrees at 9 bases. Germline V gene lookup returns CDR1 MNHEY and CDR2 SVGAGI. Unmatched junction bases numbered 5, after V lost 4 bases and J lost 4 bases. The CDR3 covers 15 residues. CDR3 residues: CASSFDRGGNQPQHF. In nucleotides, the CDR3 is TGTGCCAGCAGTTTCGACAGGGGGGGAAATCAGCCCCAGCATTTT.

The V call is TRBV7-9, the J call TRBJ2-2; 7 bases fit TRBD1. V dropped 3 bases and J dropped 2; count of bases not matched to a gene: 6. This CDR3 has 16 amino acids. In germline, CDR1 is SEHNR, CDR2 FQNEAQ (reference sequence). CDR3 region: CASSFTGTVNTGELFF. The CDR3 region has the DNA TGTGCCAGCAGCTTTACCGGGACAGTCAACACCGGGGAGCTGTTTTTT.

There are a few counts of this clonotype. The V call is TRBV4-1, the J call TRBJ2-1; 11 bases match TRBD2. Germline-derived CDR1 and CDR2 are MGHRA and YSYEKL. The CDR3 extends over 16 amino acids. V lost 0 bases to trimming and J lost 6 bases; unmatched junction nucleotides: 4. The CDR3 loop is CASSQDGLAGLNEQFF. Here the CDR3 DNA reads TGCGCCAGCAGCCAAGATGGACTAGCGGGCCTCAATGAGCAGTTCTTC.